What follows describes a single T cell receptor (beta chain). The sample originates from a study of PD-1 blockade in classical Hodgkin lymphoma. V was pared by 2 bases and J by 2 bases, with 8 bases between. The CDR3 spans 14 residues. Germline loops: CDR1 SEHNR, CDR2 FQNEAQ (reference sequence). Using immunoSEQ multiplex PCR, the repertoire was profiled, and TCRdb retains in-frame clones only, with some absent. The sample carries about 35,000 clones, around nine tenths recorded once. The patients all showed relapse after autologous stem cell transplantation, while their brentuximab vedotin exposure varied. Thawed PBMCs yielded CD4+ T cells through magnetic negative selection.

This clonotype was sampled from a human donor with classical Hodgkin lymphoma. The chain carries TRBV7-9 and TRBJ2-3, with a tentative D call TRBD1 (5 bases). The source material was CD4+ T cells from blood, sampled at baseline. CDR3 in amino acids: CASSLMGPTDTQYF. As DNA, the CDR3 is TGTGCCAGCAGCTTAATGGGGCCCACAGATACGCAGTATTTT.